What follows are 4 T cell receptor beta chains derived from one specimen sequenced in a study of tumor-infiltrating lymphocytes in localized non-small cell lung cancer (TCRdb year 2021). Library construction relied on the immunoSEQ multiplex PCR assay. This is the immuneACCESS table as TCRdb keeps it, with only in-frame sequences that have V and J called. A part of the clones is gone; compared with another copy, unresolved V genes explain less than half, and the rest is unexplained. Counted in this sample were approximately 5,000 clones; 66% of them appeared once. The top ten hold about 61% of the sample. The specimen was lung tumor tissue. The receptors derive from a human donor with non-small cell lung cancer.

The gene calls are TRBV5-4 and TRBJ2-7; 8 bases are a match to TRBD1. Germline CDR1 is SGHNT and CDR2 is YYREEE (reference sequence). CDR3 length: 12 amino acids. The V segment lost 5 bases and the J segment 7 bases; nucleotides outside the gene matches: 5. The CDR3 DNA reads TGTGCCAGCAGTCAGGGGGCGCGAGAGCAGTACGTC. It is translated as CASSQGAREQYV.

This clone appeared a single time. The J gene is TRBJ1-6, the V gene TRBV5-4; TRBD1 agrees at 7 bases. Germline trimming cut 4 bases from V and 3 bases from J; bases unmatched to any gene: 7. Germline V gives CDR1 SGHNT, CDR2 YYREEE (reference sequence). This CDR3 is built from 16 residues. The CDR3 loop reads CASSPLGDSYNSPLHF. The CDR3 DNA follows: TGTGCCAGCAGCCCCCTCGGGGACAGCTATAATTCACCCCTCCACTTT.

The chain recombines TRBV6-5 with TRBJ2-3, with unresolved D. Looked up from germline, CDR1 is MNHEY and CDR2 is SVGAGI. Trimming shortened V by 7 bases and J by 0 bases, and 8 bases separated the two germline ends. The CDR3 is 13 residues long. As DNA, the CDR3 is TGTGCCAGCAAGTTCAGCAGCACAGATACGCAGTATTTT. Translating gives CASKFSSTDTQYF.

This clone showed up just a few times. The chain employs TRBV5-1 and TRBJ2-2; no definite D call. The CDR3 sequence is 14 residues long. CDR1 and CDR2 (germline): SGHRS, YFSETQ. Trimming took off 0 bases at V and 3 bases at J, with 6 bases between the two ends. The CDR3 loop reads CASSLVSDTGELFF. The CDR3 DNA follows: TGCGCCAGCAGCTTGGTTTCGGACACCGGGGAGCTGTTTTTT. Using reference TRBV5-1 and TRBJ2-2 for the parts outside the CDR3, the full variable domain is KAGVTQTPRYLIKTRGQQVTLSCSPISGHRSVSWYQQTPGQGLQFLFEYFSETQRNKGNFPGRFSGRQFSNSRSEMNVSTLELGDSALYLCASSLVSDTGELFFGEGSRLTVL.